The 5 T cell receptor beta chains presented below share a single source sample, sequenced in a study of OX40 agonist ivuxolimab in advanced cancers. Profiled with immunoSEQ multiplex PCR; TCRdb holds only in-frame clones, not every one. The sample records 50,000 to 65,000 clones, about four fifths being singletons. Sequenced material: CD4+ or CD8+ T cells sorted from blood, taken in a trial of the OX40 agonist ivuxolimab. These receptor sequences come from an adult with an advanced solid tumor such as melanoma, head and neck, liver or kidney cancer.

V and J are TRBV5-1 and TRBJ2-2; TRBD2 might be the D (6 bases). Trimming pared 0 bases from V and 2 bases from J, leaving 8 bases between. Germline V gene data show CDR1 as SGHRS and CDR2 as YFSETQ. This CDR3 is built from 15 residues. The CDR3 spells CASSLGGANTGELFF. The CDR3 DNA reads TGCGCCAGCAGCTTGGGCGGGGCCAACACCGGGGAGCTGTTTTTT.

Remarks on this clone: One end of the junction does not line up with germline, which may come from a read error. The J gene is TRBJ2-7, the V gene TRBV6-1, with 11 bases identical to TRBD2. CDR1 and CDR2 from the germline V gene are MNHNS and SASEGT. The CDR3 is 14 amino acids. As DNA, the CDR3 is TGTGCCAGCACTGAACTAGCGGGGGCCTACGAGCAGTACTTC. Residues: CASTELAGAYEQYF.

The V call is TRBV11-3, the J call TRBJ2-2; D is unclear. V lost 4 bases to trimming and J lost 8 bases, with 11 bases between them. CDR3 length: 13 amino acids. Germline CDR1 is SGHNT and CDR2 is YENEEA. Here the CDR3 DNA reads TGTGCCAGCAGCTATGACCCTTCGGGGGAGCTGTTTTTT. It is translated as CASSYDPSGELFF.

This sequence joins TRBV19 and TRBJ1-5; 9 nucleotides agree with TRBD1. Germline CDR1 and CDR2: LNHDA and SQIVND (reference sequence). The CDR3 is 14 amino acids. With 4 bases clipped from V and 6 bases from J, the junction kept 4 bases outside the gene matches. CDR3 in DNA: TGTGCCAGTAGTAGACGACAGGGGGGTCAGCCCCAGCATTTT. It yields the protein CASSRRQGGQPQHF.

CDR3 region: CASKKTGLIEQFF. CDR3 nucleotides: TGTGCCAGCAAAAAGACAGGGCTCATTGAGCAGTTCTTC. The chain couples TRBV6-1 to TRBJ2-1; 7 bases are shared with TRBD1. The CDR3 covers 13 residues. From germline, CDR1 is MNHNS and CDR2 SASEGT. Losses at the gene ends were 7 bases for V and 9 bases for J; bases not matched to a gene: 9.